This T cell receptor beta chain was captured in a study of shared clonotypes between healthy human individuals. Study-wide results and limits: Among a handful of donors, about 5% of naive CD4 clonotypes were found in common. Sampling was confined to blood; repertoires within tissues likely differ.

Some clones are missing from TCRdb's copy, which holds only in-frame ones; the method was immunoSEQ multiplex PCR. The sample holds roughly 2 million clones, 85% to 95% seen once. CDR1 and CDR2 from the germline V gene are KGHSH and LQKENI. The V end was cut by 2 bases, the J end by 6 bases, with 11 bases between. The CDR3 length is 14 residues. About this clone itself: Its specificity is unknown. It may be a read error: a sequence one base away is much more abundant. The conserved closing phenylalanine or tryptophan is absent in this CDR3, likely reflecting a read error.

A split of CD4+ cells into CD45RA+ naive and CD45RA-negative memory subsets was performed. The rearrangement uses TRBV18 and TRBJ1-5; D is perhaps TRBD1 (5 bases). The clonotype was recovered from a man in his late teens or twenties in good health. The sequenced sample consisted of naive CD4+ T cells sorted from blood. The subset was: CD45RA+ positively selected. In DNA form, the CDR3 reads TGTGCCAGCTCACCATCGGGGGGAGGTCAGCCCCAGCATCTT. Translation: CASSPSGGGQPQHL.